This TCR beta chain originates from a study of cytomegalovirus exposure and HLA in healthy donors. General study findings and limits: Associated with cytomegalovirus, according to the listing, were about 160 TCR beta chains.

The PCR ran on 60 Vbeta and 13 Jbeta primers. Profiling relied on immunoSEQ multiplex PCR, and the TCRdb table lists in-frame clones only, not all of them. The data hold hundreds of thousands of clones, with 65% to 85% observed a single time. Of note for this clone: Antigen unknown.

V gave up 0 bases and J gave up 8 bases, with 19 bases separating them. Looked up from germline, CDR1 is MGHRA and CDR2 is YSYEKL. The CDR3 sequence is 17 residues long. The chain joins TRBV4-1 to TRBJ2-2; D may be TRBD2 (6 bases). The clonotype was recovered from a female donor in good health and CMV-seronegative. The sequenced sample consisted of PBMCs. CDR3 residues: CASSQDAPGLRRGELFF. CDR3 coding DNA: TGCGCCAGCAGCCAAGATGCCCCGGGACTTCGTAGGGGGGAGCTGTTTTTT.